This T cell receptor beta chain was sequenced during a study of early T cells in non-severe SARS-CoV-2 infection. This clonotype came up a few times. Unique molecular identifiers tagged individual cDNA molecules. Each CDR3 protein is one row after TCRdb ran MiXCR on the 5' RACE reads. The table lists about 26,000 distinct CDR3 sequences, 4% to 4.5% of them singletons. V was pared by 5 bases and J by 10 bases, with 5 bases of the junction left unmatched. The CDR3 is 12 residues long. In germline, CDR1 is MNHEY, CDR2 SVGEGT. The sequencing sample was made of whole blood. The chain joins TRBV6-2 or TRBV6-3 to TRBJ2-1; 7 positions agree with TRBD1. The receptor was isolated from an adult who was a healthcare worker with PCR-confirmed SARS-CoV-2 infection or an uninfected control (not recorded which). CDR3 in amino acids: CASSDRVHEQFF. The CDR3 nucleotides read TGTGCCAGCAGTGACAGGGTCCACGAGCAGTTCTTC.